A single sample gave rise to the 13 T cell receptor beta chains below, sequenced in a study of vaccination effects on CD4 cells after COVID-19. Antigen-specific CD4+ T cells were first expanded with viral peptide pools by the ViraFEST assay and only then sequenced. The culture ran for roughly 10 days before CD4+ T cells were isolated. This person's SARS-CoV-2 infection, confirmed by PCR, occurred between March and December 2020. Libraries were prepared by immunoSEQ multiplex PCR; TCRdb keeps only in-frame clonotypes and omits some of them. The sample has 70,000 or so clones; roughly 73% are singletons. Antigen specificity for these receptors is unknown. The sequences come from CD4+ T cells from PBMCs cultured with HIV peptides, collected before COVID-19 vaccination. Subset noted: HIV-1 Nef peptide pool negative control/reference culture. The receptors were sampled from a human donor who had a prior SARS-CoV-2 infection.

The chain uses TRBV10-3 and TRBJ2-1; 12 bases line up with TRBD2. The V gene end was trimmed by 6 bases and the J gene end by 4 bases; junction bases not matched to a gene: 4. CDR3 length equals 15 residues. Germline CDR1 is ENHRY and CDR2 is SYGVKD. The CDR3 sequence: CAISPLAGGYNEQFF. The CDR3 DNA reads as TGTGCCATCAGCCCACTAGCGGGGGGATACAATGAGCAGTTCTTC.

The chain is built from TRBV30 and TRBJ2-3, with TRBD2 matching over 9 bases. Germline-derived CDR1 and CDR2 are GTSNPN and SVGIG (reference sequence). This CDR3 spans 13 amino acids. The V segment lost 4 bases and the J segment 1 base; nucleotides outside the gene matches: 0. CDR3 sequence: CAWTSGGTDTQYF. CDR3 nucleotides: TGTGCCTGGACTAGCGGGGGCACAGATACGCAGTATTTT.

The V and J genes are TRBV13 and TRBJ2-7, with D possibly matching TRBD1 (5 bases). The germline V gene encodes CDR1 PRHDT and CDR2 FYEKMQ (reference sequence). The CDR3 is made up of 12 amino acids. V lost 3 bases to trimming and J lost 7 bases, with 10 bases between them. As DNA, the CDR3 is TGTGCCAGCAGCTTTATGGGGCGGGAGCAGTACTTC. It encodes CASSFMGREQYF.

The rearrangement links TRBV2 to TRBJ1-2; D is ambiguous. The CDR3 totals 12 residues. Germline values: CDR1 SNHLY, CDR2 FYNNEI. Trimming removed 6 bases at V and 7 bases at J, with 12 bases between. CDR3 bases: TGTGCCAGCAGGATTTCGGTTCCTGGCTACACCTTC. Protein sequence: CASRISVPGYTF. The full variable domain, completed using reference TRBV2 and TRBJ1-2, is EPEVTQTPSHQVTQMGQEVILRCVPISNHLYFYWYRQILGQKVEFLVSFYNNEISEKSEIFDDQFSVERPDGSNFTLKIRSTKLEDSAMYFCASRISVPGYTFGSGTRLTVV.

The J gene is TRBJ2-3, the V gene TRBV5-1; 8 positions agree with TRBD2. CDR1 and CDR2 (germline): SGHRS, YFSETQ. The length of the CDR3 is 14 residues. V lost 2 bases, J lost 3 bases, and 2 bases stayed unmatched. The CDR3 loop is CASSLLAATDTQYF. In DNA, the CDR3 is TGCGCCAGCAGCTTACTAGCGGCGACAGATACGCAGTATTTT.

The chain combines TRBV7-9 with TRBJ1-1; D unresolved. Trimming took 4 bases from V and 6 from J, leaving 21 bases between them. The CDR3 consists of 16 residues. Per the germline V gene, CDR1 is SEHNR and CDR2 is FQNEAQ (reference sequence). CDR3 loop: CASSYLGGRTNSEAFF. The CDR3, as DNA: TGTGCCAGCAGCTACCTGGGTGGTAGGACCAACTCTGAAGCTTTCTTT. Looking up the rest from reference TRBV7-9 and TRBJ1-1 gives the full variable domain: DTGVSQNPRHKITKRGQNVTFRCDPISEHNRLYWYRQTLGQGPEFLTYFQNEAQLEKSRLLSDRFSAERPKGSFSTLEIQRTEQGDSAMYLCASSYLGGRTNSEAFFGQGTRLTVV.

The CDR3 bases are TGCGCCAGCAGCCAACATCTCGGTAGCGGGGGGTCCGGGGAGCTGTTTTTT. The encoded protein is CASSQHLGSGGSGELFF. The chain combines TRBV4-1 with TRBJ2-2; the match to TRBD2 covers 10 bases. The CDR3 runs 17 residues. Germline V gives CDR1 MGHRA, CDR2 YSYEKL. The trim removed 2 bases at V and 6 bases at J, leaving 9 bases unmatched.

The rearrangement joins TRBV7-8 to TRBJ1-1, with D perhaps matching TRBD1 (6 bases). This CDR3 region has 13 residues. V gave up 6 bases and J gave up 5 bases, with 13 bases separating them. In germline, CDR1 is SGHVS, CDR2 FQNEAQ. In DNA form, the CDR3 reads TGTGCCAGCAGTTTAAGGCAGGGGACTGAAGCTTTCTTT. Translating it yields CASSLRQGTEAFF.

V gene TRBV6-6 combines with J gene TRBJ1-2, with D perhaps TRBD1 (5 bases). V was shortened by 2 bases and J by 2 bases, with 6 bases between the two germline ends. CDR1 is MNHNY and CDR2 is SVGAGI in the germline V gene (reference sequence). The CDR3 contains 13 residues. The CDR3 coding sequence is TGTGCCAGCAGTTACGGGGGAAACTATGGCTACACCTTC. Residues: CASSYGGNYGYTF.

The table lists this clone with a count of one. The chain carries TRBV7-3 and TRBJ2-2; D is unclear. This CDR3 region has 13 residues. The germline V and J ends were trimmed by 3 bases and 2 bases, with 4 bases remaining between them. Germline V gene sequence: CDR1 SGHTA, CDR2 FQGTGA. The CDR3 loop reads CASSFGNTGELFF. Written as DNA, the CDR3 is TGTGCCAGCAGCTTCGGAAACACCGGGGAGCTGTTTTTT.

This clone was counted many times. The V and J genes are TRBV19 and TRBJ2-3; 9 bases align to TRBD1. After removal of 10 bases from V and 5 bases from J, the junction contained 13 bases not matched to a gene. The length of the CDR3 is 15 residues. Germline CDR1 is LNHDA and CDR2 is SQIVND (reference sequence). The CDR3 DNA reads TGTGCCACGTGGACCACAGGGGGCTCAGGAGATACGCAGTATTTT. The encoded protein is CATWTTGGSGDTQYF.

The chain is built from TRBV9 and TRBJ2-1, with 9 bases fitting TRBD2. Trimming took 0 bases from V and 0 from J; bases not matched to a gene: 1. The CDR3 has 16 amino acids. Germline V gene lookup returns CDR1 SGDLS and CDR2 YYNGEE. CDR3 in amino acids: CASSVVSGSSYNEQFF. The CDR3, as DNA: TGTGCCAGCAGCGTAGTTAGCGGGAGCTCCTACAATGAGCAGTTCTTC.

On this clone: This same CDR3 is encoded by further DNA sequences in the sample. In DNA form, the CDR3 reads TGTGCCAGCAGCTTACGGATGAACACTGAAGCTTTCTTT. Protein product: CASSLRMNTEAFF. This chain joins TRBV7-3 and TRBJ1-1; D gene unclear. The CDR3 runs to 13 residues. V lost 2 bases, J lost 0 bases, and 4 bases lay in between. CDR1 is SGHTA and CDR2 is FQGTGA in the germline V gene.